One sample yielded the 10 T cell receptor beta chains listed below, sequenced in a study of regulatory dendritic cells for organ transplantation. Sequencing was performed with immunoSEQ multiplex PCR; in TCRdb, only in-frame clones are kept and a portion is missing. The table has 5,000 to 6,500 clones, 55% to 65% seen once. Material for sequencing was memory CD8+ T cells from blood. The sample's subset: CD45RO+ memory T cells. The receptors stem from a human donor in good health.

The chain links TRBV9 to TRBJ2-2; D uncertain. Trimming removed 6 bases at V and 1 base at J, with 13 bases between. CDR1 and CDR2 from the germline V gene are SGDLS and YYNGEE. This CDR3 is 15 amino acids long. CDR3 residues: CASTPSRQNTGELFF. In nucleotides, the CDR3 is TGTGCCAGCACCCCATCGAGGCAGAACACCGGGGAGCTGTTTTTT.

The rearrangement links TRBV5-5 to TRBJ1-2, with TRBD1 as a possible D gene (5 bases). Germline assignment: CDR1 SGHKS and CDR2 YYEKEE (reference sequence). Trimming took 0 bases from V and 3 from J, leaving 12 bases between them. The CDR3 contains 15 residues. The chain's CDR3 is CASSLDDSPYYGYTF. The CDR3 DNA sequence: TGTGCCAGCAGCTTGGATGACAGCCCTTACTATGGCTACACCTTC.

This chain links TRBV29-1 with TRBJ2-7; 11 bases agree with TRBD2. There are 14 residues in the CDR3. The V segment lost 7 bases and the J segment 1 base; nucleotides outside the gene matches: 6. The germline V gene encodes CDR1 SQVTM and CDR2 ANQGSEA. DNA of the CDR3: TGCAGCGCTCTGGGACTAGCGGATTCCTACGAGCAGTACTTC. Amino acid sequence: CSALGLADSYEQYF.

J is TRBJ2-3 and V is TRBV5-8; TRBD2 matches 8 bases. The V gene end was trimmed by 2 bases and the J gene end by 5 bases; junction bases not matched to a gene: 10. CDR1 is SGHTS, CDR2 YDEGEE, per germline. The CDR3 length is 16 residues. CDR3 in amino acids: CASSFIVGGAKDTQYF. The DNA of the CDR3 is TGTGCCAGCAGCTTTATCGTCGGGGGGGCCAAAGATACGCAGTATTTT.

Concerning this clone: Other DNA sequences in the sample encode the same CDR3. This chain connects TRBV5-1 to TRBJ1-2; tentative D call: TRBD1 (6 bases). Between the trimmed V and J ends, which lost 4 bases and 4 bases, there was a span of 11 bases. The CDR3 spans 13 residues. Per the germline V gene, CDR1 is SGHRS and CDR2 is YFSETQ. The CDR3 spells CASSEGHSYGYTF. For the CDR3, the DNA is TGCGCCAGCAGCGAGGGACATTCCTATGGCTACACCTTC.

The chain recombines TRBV6-1 with TRBJ1-6; TRBD1 aligns across 7 bases. Germline V CDR1 and CDR2: MNHNS, SASEGT. The V segment lost 4 bases and the J segment 10 bases; nucleotides outside the gene matches: 7. The CDR3 consists of 14 residues. This chain's CDR3 is CASSGETGISPLHF. Here the CDR3 DNA reads TGTGCCAGCAGTGGGGAGACAGGGATATCACCCCTCCACTTT.

The chain employs TRBV4-1 and TRBJ2-3, with 11 bases aligning to TRBD2. Losses at the gene ends were 7 bases for V and 4 bases for J; bases not matched to a gene: 7. The CDR3 is made up of 15 amino acids. The V gene's germline CDR1 is MGHRA and CDR2 YSYEKL. CDR3 DNA: TGCGCCAGCAATCCCGGGACTAGCGGCCCAGATACGCAGTATTTT. Translation gives CASNPGTSGPDTQYF.

The V and J genes are TRBV18 and TRBJ2-7, with D tentatively TRBD1 (6 bases). The V and J ends lost 3 bases and 1 base respectively, with 7 bases between them. The CDR3 loop spans 13 amino acids. The germline gives CDR1 KGHSH, CDR2 LQKENI. CDR3 region: CASSPDSSYEQYF. The CDR3 DNA follows: TGTGCCAGCTCACCGGACAGTTCCTACGAGCAGTACTTC.

J is TRBJ2-1 and V is TRBV4-1; 9 nucleotides agree with TRBD2. CDR3 length: 14 residues. The germline CDR1 and CDR2 sequences are MGHRA and YSYEKL. V shed 8 bases, J shed 6 bases, and the junction held 8 bases outside the gene matches. For the CDR3, the DNA is TGCGCCAGCGGCGGGGGGGCCTTATCCAATGAGCAGTTCTTC. Protein product: CASGGGALSNEQFF.

The rearrangement uses TRBV19 and TRBJ2-1; 12 bases map to TRBD2. The CDR3 extends over 19 amino acids. Per germline, CDR1 LNHDA and CDR2 SQIVND (reference sequence). The V and J ends lost 4 bases and 7 bases, in that order; junction bases with no gene match: 17. The CDR3 DNA is TGTGCCAGTAGTAAACTAGCGGGGGGAACTGCAGATGTATTAAATGAGCAGTTCTTC. Protein product: CASSKLAGGTADVLNEQFF.